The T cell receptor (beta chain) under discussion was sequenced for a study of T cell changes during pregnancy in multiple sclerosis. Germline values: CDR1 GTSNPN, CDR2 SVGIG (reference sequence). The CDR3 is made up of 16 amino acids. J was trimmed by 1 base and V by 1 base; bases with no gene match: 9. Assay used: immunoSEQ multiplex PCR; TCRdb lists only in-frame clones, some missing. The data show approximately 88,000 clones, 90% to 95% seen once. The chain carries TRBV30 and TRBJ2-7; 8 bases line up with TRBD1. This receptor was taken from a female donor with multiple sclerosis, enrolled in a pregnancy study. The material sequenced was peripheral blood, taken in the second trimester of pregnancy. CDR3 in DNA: TGTGCCTGGAGTGGAGGGAACAGGGGGTTATCCTACGAGCAGTACTTC. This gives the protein CAWSGGNRGLSYEQYF. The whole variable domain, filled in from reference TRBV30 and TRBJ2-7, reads SQTIHQWPATLVQPVGSPLSLECTVEGTSNPNLYWYRQAAGRGLQLLFYSVGIGQISSEVPQNLSASRPQDRQFILSSKKLLLSDSGFYLCAWSGGNRGLSYEQYFGPGTRLTVT.